The 8 T cell receptor beta chains presented below share a single source sample, sequenced in a study of cytomegalovirus exposure and HLA in healthy donors. Researchers ran the PCR with 60 Vbeta and 13 Jbeta primers. TCRdb keeps only in-frame clones here, not all; method: immunoSEQ multiplex PCR. Of around 140,000 clones listed, 82% are singletons. Sequencing was performed on PBMCs. The receptors originated from a woman aged 50 to 60 in good health and CMV-seropositive.

The genes are TRBV6-1 and TRBJ2-7; 9 nucleotides agree with TRBD1. The CDR3 consists of 15 residues. Germline CDR1 is MNHNS and CDR2 is SASEGT. With 6 bases clipped from V and 3 bases from J, the junction kept 9 bases outside the gene matches. The CDR3, as DNA: TGTGCCAGCAGCCACAGGGGGCATTCCGTCTACGAGCAGTACTTC. Protein sequence: CASSHRGHSVYEQYF.

The rearrangement links TRBV7-2 to TRBJ2-5, with 7 bases identical to TRBD2. J gave up 5 bases and V 5 bases, and 5 bases lay outside the gene matches. This CDR3 is built from 13 residues. Germline CDR1 reads SGHTA; CDR2 reads FQGNSA. CDR3 amino acids: CASSGGGWETQYF. CDR3 nucleotides: TGTGCCAGCAGCGGGGGGGGTTGGGAGACCCAGTACTTC.

Remarks on this clone: The same CDR3 is also encoded by other DNA sequences in this sample. The V gene is TRBV6-1, the J gene TRBJ1-1; the match to TRBD1 covers 7 bases. The length of the CDR3 is 14 residues. Germline V CDR1 and CDR2: MNHNS, SASEGT. The V and J ends lost 5 bases and 5 bases, in that order; junction bases with no gene match: 8. The CDR3: CASSLETGETEAFF. The CDR3 bases are TGTGCCAGCAGTTTAGAAACAGGGGAGACTGAAGCTTTCTTT.

The chain links TRBV4-1 to TRBJ2-1; no firm D call. Germline CDR1 is MGHRA and CDR2 is YSYEKL. Trimming removed 4 bases from V and 4 bases from J, with 5 bases in between. The CDR3 sequence is 12 residues long. For the CDR3, the DNA is TGCGCCAGCAGCCCTAAATACAATGAGCAGTTCTTC. Encoded protein: CASSPKYNEQFF.

The V gene is TRBV6-5, the J gene TRBJ1-2, with 7 bases aligning to TRBD1. This CDR3 spans 15 amino acids. CDR1 is MNHEY, CDR2 SVGAGI, per germline. V dropped 2 bases and J dropped 4; count of bases not matched to a gene: 7. CDR3 amino acids: CASSYPRQGFYGYTF. CDR3 coding DNA: TGTGCCAGCAGTTACCCCAGACAGGGCTTCTATGGCTACACCTTC.

This chain connects TRBV5-4 to TRBJ2-7; TRBD2 agrees at 10 bases. The CDR3 totals 15 residues. Trimming took 2 bases from V and 5 from J; bases not matched to a gene: 7. CDR1 is SGHNT, CDR2 YYREEE, per germline (reference sequence). The CDR3 loop is CASSLPGTSVNEQYF. The CDR3 DNA reads TGTGCCAGCAGCTTACCCGGGACTAGCGTCAACGAGCAGTACTTC.

The chain recombines TRBV7-2 with TRBJ2-5, with D possibly being TRBD1 (5 bases). The CDR3 covers 14 residues. The V and J ends lost 0 bases and 1 base respectively, with 6 bases between them. Germline CDR1 and CDR2: SGHTA and FQGNSA. CDR3 coding DNA: TGTGCCAGCAGCTTAGCAACAGGCCAAGAGACCCAGTACTTC. As protein: CASSLATGQETQYF.

The chain is built from TRBV30 and TRBJ1-1; TRBD1 is a possible D gene (6 bases). CDR3 length: 12 amino acids. The germline V and J ends were trimmed by 0 bases and 12 bases, with 14 bases remaining between them. Germline CDR1 is GTSNPN and CDR2 is SVGIG (reference sequence). In DNA form, the CDR3 reads TGTGCCTGGAGTGTAGGCGGGGGCGACTCTTTCTTT. This sequence encodes CAWSVGGGDSFF.